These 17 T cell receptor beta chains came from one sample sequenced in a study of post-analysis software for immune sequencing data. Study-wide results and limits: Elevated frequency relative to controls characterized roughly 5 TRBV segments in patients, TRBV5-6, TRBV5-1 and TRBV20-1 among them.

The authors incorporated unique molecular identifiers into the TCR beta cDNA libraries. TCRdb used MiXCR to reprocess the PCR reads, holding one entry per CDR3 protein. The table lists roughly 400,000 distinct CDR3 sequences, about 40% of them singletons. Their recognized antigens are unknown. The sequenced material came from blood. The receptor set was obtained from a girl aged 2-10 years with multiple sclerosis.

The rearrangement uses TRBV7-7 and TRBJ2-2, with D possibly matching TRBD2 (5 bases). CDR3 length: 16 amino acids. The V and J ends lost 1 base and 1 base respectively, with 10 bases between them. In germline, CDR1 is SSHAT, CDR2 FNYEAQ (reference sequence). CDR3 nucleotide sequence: TGTGCCAGCAGCTTAGTAAGCGGTTTGAACACCGGGGAGCTGTTTTTT. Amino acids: CASSLVSGLNTGELFF.

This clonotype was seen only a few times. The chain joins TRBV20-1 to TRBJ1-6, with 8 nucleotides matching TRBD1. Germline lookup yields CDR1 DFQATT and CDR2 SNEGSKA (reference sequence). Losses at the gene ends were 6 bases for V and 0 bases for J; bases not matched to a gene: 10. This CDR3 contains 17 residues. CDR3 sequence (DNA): TGCAGTGCAAACGGACAGGGCCAAAGCTCCTATAATTCACCCCTCCACTTT. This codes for CSANGQGQSSYNSPLHF.

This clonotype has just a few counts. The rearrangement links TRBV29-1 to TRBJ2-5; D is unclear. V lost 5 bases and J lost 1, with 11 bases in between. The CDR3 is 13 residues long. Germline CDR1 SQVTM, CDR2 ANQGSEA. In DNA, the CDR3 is TGCAGCGTTTCAGGTTCGGGCCAAGAGACCCAGTACTTC. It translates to CSVSGSGQETQYF.

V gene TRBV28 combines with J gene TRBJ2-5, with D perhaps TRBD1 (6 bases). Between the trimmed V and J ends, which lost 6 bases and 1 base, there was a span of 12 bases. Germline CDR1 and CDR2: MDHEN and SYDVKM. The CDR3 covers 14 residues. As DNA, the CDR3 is TGTGCCAGCAGGGAACAGGGTCCCCAAGAGACCCAGTACTTC. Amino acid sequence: CASREQGPQETQYF.

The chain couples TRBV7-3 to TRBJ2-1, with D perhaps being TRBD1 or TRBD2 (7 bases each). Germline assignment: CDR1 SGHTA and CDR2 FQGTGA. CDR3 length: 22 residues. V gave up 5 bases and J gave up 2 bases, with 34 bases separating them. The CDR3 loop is CASSHRGLSGTDPFRTYNEQFF. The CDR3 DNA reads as TGTGCCAGCAGCCACCGGGGCTTAAGCGGGACAGATCCCTTTCGGACCTACAATGAGCAGTTCTTC.

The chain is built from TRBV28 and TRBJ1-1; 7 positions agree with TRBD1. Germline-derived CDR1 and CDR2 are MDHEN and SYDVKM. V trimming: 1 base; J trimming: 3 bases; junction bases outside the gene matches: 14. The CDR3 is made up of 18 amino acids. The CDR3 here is CASSLFSAGGRGHTEAFF. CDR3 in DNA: TGTGCCAGCAGTTTATTCTCGGCAGGGGGACGGGGACACACTGAAGCTTTCTTT.

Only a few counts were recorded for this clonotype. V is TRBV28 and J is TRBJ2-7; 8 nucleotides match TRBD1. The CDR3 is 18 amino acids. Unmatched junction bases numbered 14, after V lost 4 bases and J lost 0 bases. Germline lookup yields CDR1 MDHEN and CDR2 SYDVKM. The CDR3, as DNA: TGTGCCAGCAGTTCCATATACGTAACAGGGGGAAGCTCCTACGAGCAGTACTTC. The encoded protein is CASSSIYVTGGSSYEQYF.

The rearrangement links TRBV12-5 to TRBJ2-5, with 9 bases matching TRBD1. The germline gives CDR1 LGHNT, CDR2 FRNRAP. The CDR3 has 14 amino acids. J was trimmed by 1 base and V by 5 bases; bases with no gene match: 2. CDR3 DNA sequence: TGTGCTAGTGGTCCGGGACAGGGCCAAGAGACCCAGTACTTC. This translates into CASGPGQGQETQYF.

The CDR3 region is CASSSLGEDSYEQYF. CDR3 DNA: TGCGCCAGCAGCTCATTGGGGGAGGACTCCTACGAGCAGTACTTC. The V and J genes are TRBV5-1 and TRBJ2-7; a possible D gene is TRBD2 (6 bases). V was cut by 3 bases and J by 0 bases, with 13 bases left in between. CDR1 is SGHRS, CDR2 YFSETQ, per germline. This CDR3 comprises 15 residues.

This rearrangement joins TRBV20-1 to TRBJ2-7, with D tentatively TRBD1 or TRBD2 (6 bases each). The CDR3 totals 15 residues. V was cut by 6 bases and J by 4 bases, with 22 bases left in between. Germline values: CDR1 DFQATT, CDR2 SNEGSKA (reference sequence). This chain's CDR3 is CSAYREAGVVYEQYF. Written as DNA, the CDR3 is TGCAGTGCCTACAGGGAGGCAGGGGTAGTATACGAGCAGTACTTC.

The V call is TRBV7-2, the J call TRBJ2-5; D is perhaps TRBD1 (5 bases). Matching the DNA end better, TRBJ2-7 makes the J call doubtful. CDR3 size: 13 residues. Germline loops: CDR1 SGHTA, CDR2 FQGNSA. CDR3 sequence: CASSGASLGEQYF. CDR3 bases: TGTGCCAGCAGCGGGGCGTCCCTGGGCGAGCAGTACTTC.

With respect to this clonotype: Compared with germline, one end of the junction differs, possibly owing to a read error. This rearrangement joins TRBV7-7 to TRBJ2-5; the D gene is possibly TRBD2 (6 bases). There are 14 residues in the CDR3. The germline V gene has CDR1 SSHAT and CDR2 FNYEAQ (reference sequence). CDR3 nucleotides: TGTGCTAGCAGCCCTCAAGGAGGGTCCGTGGTAGAGTACTTC. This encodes CASSPQGGSVVEYF.

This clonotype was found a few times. CDR3 sequence: CASSTVGADTQYF. The CDR3 nucleotides are TGTGCCAGCTCCACCGTCGGCGCCGATACGCAGTATTTT. The V and J genes are TRBV2 and TRBJ2-3; no firm D call. This CDR3 is built from 13 residues. Germline CDR1 and CDR2: SNHLY and FYNNEI. V lost 8 bases and J lost 6, with 15 bases in between. The full variable domain, with the rest looked up from reference TRBV2 and TRBJ2-3, is EPEVTQTPSHQVTQMGQEVILRCVPISNHLYFYWYRQILGQKVEFLVSFYNNEISEKSEIFDDQFSVERPDGSNFTLKIRSTKLEDSAMYFCASSTVGADTQYFGPGTRLTVL.

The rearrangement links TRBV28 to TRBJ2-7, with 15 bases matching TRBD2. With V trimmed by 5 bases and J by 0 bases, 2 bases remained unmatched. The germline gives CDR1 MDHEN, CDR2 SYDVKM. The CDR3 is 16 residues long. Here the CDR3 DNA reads TGTGCCAGCAGTGGACTAGCGGGAGGGTTCTCCTACGAGCAGTACTTC. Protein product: CASSGLAGGFSYEQYF.

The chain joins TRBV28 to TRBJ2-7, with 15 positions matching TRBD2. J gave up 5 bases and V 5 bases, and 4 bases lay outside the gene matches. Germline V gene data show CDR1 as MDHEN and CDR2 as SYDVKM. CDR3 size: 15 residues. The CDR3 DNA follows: TGTGCCAGCAGTGGGACTAGCGGGAGGCCCCACGAGCAGTACTTC. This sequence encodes CASSGTSGRPHEQYF.

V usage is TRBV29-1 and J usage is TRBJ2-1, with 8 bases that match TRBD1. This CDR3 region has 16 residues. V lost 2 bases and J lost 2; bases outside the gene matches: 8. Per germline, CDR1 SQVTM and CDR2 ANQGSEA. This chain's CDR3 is CSVEPWTGQAYNEQFF. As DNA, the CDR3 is TGCAGCGTTGAACCCTGGACAGGGCAGGCCTACAATGAGCAGTTCTTC.

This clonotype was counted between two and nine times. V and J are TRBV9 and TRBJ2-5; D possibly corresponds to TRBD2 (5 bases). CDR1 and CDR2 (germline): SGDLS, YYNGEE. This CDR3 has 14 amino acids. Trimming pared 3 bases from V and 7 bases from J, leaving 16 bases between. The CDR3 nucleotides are TGTGCCAGCAGCGCCCTAGGATTTCGGGGGACCCAGTACTTC. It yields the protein CASSALGFRGTQYF.